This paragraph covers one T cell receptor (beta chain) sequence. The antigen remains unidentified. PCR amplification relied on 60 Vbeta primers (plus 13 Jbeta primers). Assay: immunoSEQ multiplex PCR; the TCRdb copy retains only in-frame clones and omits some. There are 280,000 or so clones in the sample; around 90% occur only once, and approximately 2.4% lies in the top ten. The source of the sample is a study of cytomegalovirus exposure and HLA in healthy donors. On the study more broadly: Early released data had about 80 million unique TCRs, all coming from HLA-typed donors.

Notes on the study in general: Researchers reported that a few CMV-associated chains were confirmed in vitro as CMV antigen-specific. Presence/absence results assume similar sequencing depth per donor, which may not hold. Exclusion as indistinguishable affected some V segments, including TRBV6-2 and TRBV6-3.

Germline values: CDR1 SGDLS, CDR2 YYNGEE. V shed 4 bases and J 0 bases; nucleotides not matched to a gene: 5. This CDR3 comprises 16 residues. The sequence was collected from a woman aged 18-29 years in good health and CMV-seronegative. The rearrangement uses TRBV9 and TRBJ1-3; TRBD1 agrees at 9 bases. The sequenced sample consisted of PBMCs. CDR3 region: CASSTGTGYSGNTIYF. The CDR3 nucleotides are TGTGCCAGCAGCACCGGGACAGGGTACTCTGGAAACACCATATATTTT.